Shown below are 14 T cell receptor beta chains from a single sample sequenced in a study of blood T cell repertoires in COVID-19. Assay: immunoSEQ multiplex PCR; the TCRdb copy retains only in-frame clones and omits some. The sample includes about 260,000 clones, around 89% of them seen just once. Sequenced sample: peripheral blood. These receptors all come from a woman in her forties with acute or convalescent COVID-19.

In the case of this clone: Other DNA sequences in this sample translate to the same CDR3. Here the CDR3 reads CASSPPSSPYEQYV. Written as DNA, the CDR3 is TGTGCCAGCTCACCACCATCGTCTCCCTACGAGCAGTACGTC. V is TRBV18 and J is TRBJ2-7; D unresolved. Trimming stripped 0 bases from V and 2 bases from J, with 8 bases between. CDR1 and CDR2 from the germline V gene are KGHSH and LQKENI. This CDR3 contains 14 residues.

The genes are TRBV19 and TRBJ2-1, with 9 nucleotides matching TRBD2. The CDR3 covers 19 residues. CDR1 and CDR2 (germline): LNHDA, SQIVND (reference sequence). V trimming: 0 bases; J trimming: 9 bases; junction bases outside the gene matches: 18. This CDR3 reads CASSIDLGTTSGVNSEQFF. CDR3 bases: TGTGCCAGTAGTATAGATCTGGGGACGACTAGCGGCGTTAATAGTGAGCAGTTCTTC. Full variable domain (missing parts from reference TRBV19 and TRBJ2-1): DGGITQSPKYLFRKEGQNVTLSCEQNLNHDAMYWYRQDPGQGLRLIYYSQIVNDFQKGDIAEGYSVSREKKESFPLTVTSAQKNPTAFYLCASSIDLGTTSGVNSEQFFGPGTRLTVL.

This clone appeared a single time. In DNA, the CDR3 is TGCGCCAGCAGCCAAGAGAGACTAGCGGGTAACAATGAGCAGTTCTTC. As protein: CASSQERLAGNNEQFF. The rearrangement links TRBV4-1 to TRBJ2-1; TRBD2 agrees at 10 bases. Per germline, CDR1 MGHRA and CDR2 YSYEKL. The J segment lost 5 bases and the V segment lost 0 bases, leaving 4 bases of the junction unmatched. This CDR3 spans 16 amino acids.

The gene calls are TRBV11-3 and TRBJ2-2; D perhaps matches TRBD2 (6 bases). Germline V CDR1 and CDR2: SGHNT, YENEEA. V was clipped by 1 base and J by 1 base, with 7 bases between them. The CDR3 is made up of 15 amino acids. The CDR3 DNA follows: TGTGCCAGCAGCTTAGTGGAGGGGAACACCGGGGAGCTGTTTTTT. This encodes CASSLVEGNTGELFF.

The CDR3 loop is CASSPQRGYTF. CDR3 nucleotide sequence: TGTGCCAGCAGCCCGCAGCGGGGCTACACCTTC. V is TRBV7-8 and J is TRBJ1-2; D is unclear. Germline-derived CDR1 and CDR2 are SGHVS and FQNEAQ. Between the trimmed V and J ends, which lost 5 bases and 8 bases, there was a span of 9 bases. This CDR3 is built from 11 residues.

The chain combines TRBV4-1 with TRBJ2-3, with TRBD1 matching over 7 bases. J was trimmed by 3 bases and V by 2 bases; bases with no gene match: 14. Per germline, CDR1 MGHRA and CDR2 YSYEKL. The CDR3 consists of 18 residues. The CDR3 reads CASSQFPGTALATDTQYF. The CDR3 DNA is TGCGCCAGCAGCCAATTCCCCGGGACAGCTCTAGCAACAGATACGCAGTATTTT.

The chain is built from TRBV10-3 and TRBJ1-2, with 9 positions matching TRBD1. The CDR3 extends over 17 amino acids. Germline V gives CDR1 ENHRY, CDR2 SYGVKD. V lost 0 bases and J lost 2; bases outside the gene matches: 7. Here the CDR3 reads CAISESVNRGRNYGYTF. CDR3 nucleotides: TGTGCCATCAGTGAGTCGGTAAACAGGGGGCGCAACTATGGCTACACCTTC.

In its sample, this clone was seen a few times. The gene calls are TRBV29-1 and TRBJ2-5, with 10 bases lining up with TRBD2. CDR1 SQVTM and CDR2 ANQGSEA come from the germline V gene. V shed 4 bases and J 5 bases; nucleotides not matched to a gene: 10. The CDR3 has 15 residues. This CDR3 reads CSVVTSSGGAETQYF. CDR3 sequence (DNA): TGCAGCGTTGTTACGTCCAGCGGGGGGGCGGAGACCCAGTACTTC.

The rearrangement joins TRBV27 to TRBJ2-3, with 10 bases that match TRBD2. The junction had 18 bases not matched to a gene; V was cut back by 6 bases and J by 0 bases. Germline-derived CDR1 and CDR2 are MNHEY and SMNVEV (reference sequence). The CDR3 spans 20 residues. The chain's CDR3 is CASSPRWVAGGHRSTDTQYF. The CDR3, as DNA: TGTGCCAGCAGCCCCCGATGGGTAGCGGGGGGCCACCGAAGCACAGATACGCAGTATTTT.

This chain links TRBV7-9 with TRBJ1-5; TRBD1 matches at 9 bases. The CDR3 loop spans 13 amino acids. Germline CDR1 reads SEHNR; CDR2 reads FQNEAQ (reference sequence). Unmatched junction bases numbered 8, after V lost 10 bases and J lost 7 bases. CDR3 sequence reads: CATTRDRDQPQHF. In DNA, the CDR3 is TGTGCCACCACCCGGGACAGGGACCAGCCCCAGCATTTT.

This clone was counted between two and nine times. The CDR3 here is CASSSSQGADYGYTF. CDR3 DNA sequence: TGTGCCAGCAGCTCCTCACAGGGGGCCGACTATGGCTACACCTTC. The rearrangement links TRBV13 to TRBJ1-2, with TRBD1 identical over 9 bases. This CDR3 is 15 amino acids long. Germline V gene lookup returns CDR1 PRHDT and CDR2 FYEKMQ (reference sequence). The trim removed 4 bases at V and 3 bases at J, leaving 6 bases unmatched.

The V call is TRBV6-6, the J call TRBJ1-2, with D maybe TRBD1 (6 bases). The germline V gene encodes CDR1 MNHNY and CDR2 SVGAGI (reference sequence). The length of the CDR3 is 13 residues. The ends were cut back, 6 bases at V and 7 bases at J, with 15 bases in the middle. The CDR3 loop is CASRPTGLAGYTF. The DNA for the CDR3 is TGTGCCAGCAGGCCTACAGGGCTGGCTGGCTACACCTTC.

J is TRBJ1-5 and V is TRBV5-6; 7 nucleotides agree with TRBD1. Germline trimming cut 1 base from V and 5 bases from J; bases unmatched to any gene: 6. There are 15 residues in the CDR3. The germline V gene encodes CDR1 SGHDT and CDR2 YYEEEE. CDR3 sequence: CASSLSGRGYQPQHF. The CDR3 DNA reads as TGTGCCAGCAGCTTGTCCGGCAGGGGGTATCAGCCCCAGCATTTT.

This chain joins TRBV4-1 and TRBJ1-2, with TRBD1 identical over 9 bases. Germline V lookup: CDR1 MGHRA, CDR2 YSYEKL. The CDR3 is 16 residues long. Unmatched junction bases numbered 10, after V lost 1 base and J lost 7 bases. In DNA form, the CDR3 reads TGCGCCAGCAGCCAAGCCGGCGGACAGGGGTCGGGTGGCTACACCTTC. Translating gives CASSQAGGQGSGGYTF.